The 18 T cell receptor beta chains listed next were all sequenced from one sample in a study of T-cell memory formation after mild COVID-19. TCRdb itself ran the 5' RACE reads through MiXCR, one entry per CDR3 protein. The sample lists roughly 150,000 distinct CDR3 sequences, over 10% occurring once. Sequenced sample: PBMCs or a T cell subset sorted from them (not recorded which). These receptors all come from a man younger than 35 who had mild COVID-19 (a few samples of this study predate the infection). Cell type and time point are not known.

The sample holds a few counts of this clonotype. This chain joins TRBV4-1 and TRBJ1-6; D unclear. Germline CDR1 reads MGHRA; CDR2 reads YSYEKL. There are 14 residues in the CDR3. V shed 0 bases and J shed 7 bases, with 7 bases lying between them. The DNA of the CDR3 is TGCGCCAGCAGCCAAGAGCCAGCAAATTCACCCCTCCACTTT. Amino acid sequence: CASSQEPANSPLHF.

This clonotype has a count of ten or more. CDR3 sequence (DNA): TGTGCCAGCAGCTCCCGGAACCTAGGGAAGTACTTC. It codes for CASSSRNLGKYF. The chain employs TRBV7-9 and TRBJ2-7, with unresolved D. This CDR3 contains 12 residues. From germline, CDR1 is SEHNR and CDR2 FQNEAQ (reference sequence). V was cut by 4 bases and J by 11 bases, with 15 bases left in between.

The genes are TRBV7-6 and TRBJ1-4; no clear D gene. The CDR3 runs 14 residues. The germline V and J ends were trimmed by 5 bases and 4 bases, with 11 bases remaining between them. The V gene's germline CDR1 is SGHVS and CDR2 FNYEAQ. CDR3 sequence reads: CASSLRTVNEKLFF. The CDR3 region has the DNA TGTGCCAGCAGCCTCCGGACGGTTAATGAAAAACTGTTTTTT.

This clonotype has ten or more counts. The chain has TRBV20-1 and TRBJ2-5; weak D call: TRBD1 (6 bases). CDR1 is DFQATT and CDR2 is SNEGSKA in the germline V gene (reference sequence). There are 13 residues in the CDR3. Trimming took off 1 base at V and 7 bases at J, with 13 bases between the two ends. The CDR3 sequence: CSARVGVRGTQYF. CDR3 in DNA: TGCAGTGCTAGAGTCGGGGTCAGGGGGACCCAGTACTTC.

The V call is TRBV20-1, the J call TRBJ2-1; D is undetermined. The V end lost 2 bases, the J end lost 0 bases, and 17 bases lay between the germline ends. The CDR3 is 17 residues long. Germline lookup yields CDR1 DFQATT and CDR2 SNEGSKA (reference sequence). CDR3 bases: TGCAGTGCTAGACGGGCGATCGGCGGAAGCTCCTACAATGAGCAGTTCTTC. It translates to CSARRAIGGSSYNEQFF.

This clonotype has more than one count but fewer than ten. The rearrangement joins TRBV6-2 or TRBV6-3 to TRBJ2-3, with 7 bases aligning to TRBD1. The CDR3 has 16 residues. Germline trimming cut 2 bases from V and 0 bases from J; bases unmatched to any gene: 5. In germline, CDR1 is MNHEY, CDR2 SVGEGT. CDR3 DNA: TGTGCCAGCAGTTACACTCGACAGGGCAGCACAGATACGCAGTATTTT. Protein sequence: CASSYTRQGSTDTQYF.

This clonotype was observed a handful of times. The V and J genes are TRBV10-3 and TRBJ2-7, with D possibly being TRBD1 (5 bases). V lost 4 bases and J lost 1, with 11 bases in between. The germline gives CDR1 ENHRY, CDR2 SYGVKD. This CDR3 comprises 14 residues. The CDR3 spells CAISAVDSSYEQYV. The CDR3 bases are TGTGCCATCAGTGCGGTCGACAGTTCCTACGAGCAGTACGTC.

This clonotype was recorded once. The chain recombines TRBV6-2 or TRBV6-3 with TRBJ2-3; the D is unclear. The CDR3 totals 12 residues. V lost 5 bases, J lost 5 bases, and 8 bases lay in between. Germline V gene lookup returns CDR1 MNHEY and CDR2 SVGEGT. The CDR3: CASSNLRDTQYF. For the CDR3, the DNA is TGTGCCAGCAGTAACCTGAGAGATACGCAGTATTTT.

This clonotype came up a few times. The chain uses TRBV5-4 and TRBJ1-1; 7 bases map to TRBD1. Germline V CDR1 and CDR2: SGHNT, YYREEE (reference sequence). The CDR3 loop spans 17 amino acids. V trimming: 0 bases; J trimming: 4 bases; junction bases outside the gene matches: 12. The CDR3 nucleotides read TGTGCCAGCAGCTTGGCGGGACAGAGGCATTTGGGCACTGAAGCTTTCTTT. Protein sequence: CASSLAGQRHLGTEAFF.

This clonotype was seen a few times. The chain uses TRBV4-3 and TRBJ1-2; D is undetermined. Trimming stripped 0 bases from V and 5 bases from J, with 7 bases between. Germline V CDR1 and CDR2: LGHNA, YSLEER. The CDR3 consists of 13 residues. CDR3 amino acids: CASSQDGFYGYTF. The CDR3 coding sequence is TGCGCCAGCAGCCAAGATGGGTTTTATGGCTACACCTTC.

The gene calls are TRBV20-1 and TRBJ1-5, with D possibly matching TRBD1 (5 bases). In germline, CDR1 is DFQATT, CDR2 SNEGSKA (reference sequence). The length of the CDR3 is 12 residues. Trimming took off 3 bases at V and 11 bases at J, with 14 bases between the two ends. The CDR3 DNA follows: TGCAGTGCTAGTATGACAGAGGAGGCCCAGCATTTT. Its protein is CSASMTEEAQHF.

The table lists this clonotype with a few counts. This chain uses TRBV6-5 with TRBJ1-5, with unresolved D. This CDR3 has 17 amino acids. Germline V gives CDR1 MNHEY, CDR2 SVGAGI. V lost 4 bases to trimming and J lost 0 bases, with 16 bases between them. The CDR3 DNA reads TGTGCCAGCAGTTCTAGGTACATTCATCCTAGCAATCAGCCCCAGCATTTT. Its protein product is CASSSRYIHPSNQPQHF.

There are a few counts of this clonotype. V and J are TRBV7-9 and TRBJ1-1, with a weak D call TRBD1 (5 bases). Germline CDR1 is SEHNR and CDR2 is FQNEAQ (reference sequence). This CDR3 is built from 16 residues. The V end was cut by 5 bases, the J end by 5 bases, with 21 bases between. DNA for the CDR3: TGTGCCAGCAGCCCCGGTCGTGCAGGGTGGGGGACTGAAGCTTTCTTT. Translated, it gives CASSPGRAGWGTEAFF. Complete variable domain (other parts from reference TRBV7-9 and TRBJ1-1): DTGVSQNPRHKITKRGQNVTFRCDPISEHNRLYWYRQTLGQGPEFLTYFQNEAQLEKSRLLSDRFSAERPKGSFSTLEIQRTEQGDSAMYLCASSPGRAGWGTEAFFGQGTRLTVV.

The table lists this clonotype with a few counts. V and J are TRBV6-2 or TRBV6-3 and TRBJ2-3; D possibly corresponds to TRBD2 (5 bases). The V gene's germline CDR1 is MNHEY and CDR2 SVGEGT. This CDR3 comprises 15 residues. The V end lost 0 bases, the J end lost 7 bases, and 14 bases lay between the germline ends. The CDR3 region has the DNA TGTGCCAGCAGTTACTCTAGCGACCCAACCAATACGCAGTATTTT. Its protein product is CASSYSSDPTNTQYF.

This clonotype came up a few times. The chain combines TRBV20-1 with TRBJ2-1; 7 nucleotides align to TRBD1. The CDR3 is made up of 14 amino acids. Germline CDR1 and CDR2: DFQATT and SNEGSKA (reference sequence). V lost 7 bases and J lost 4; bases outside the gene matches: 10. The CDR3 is CSGRKDRTYNEQFF. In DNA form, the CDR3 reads TGCAGTGGAAGGAAGGACAGGACATACAATGAGCAGTTCTTC.

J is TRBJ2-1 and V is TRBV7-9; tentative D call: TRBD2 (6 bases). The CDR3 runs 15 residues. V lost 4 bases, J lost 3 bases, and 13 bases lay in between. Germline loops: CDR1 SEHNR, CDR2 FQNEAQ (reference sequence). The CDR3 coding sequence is TGTGCCAGCAGCTCGCCGGGGGATGTCTACAATGAGCAGTTCTTC. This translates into CASSSPGDVYNEQFF.

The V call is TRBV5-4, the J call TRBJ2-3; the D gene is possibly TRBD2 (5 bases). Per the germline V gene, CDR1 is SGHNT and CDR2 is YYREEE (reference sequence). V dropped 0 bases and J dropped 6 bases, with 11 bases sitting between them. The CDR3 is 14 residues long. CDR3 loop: CASSLGVSGDTQYF. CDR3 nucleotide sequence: TGTGCCAGCAGCTTGGGGGTTTCGGGGGATACGCAGTATTTT.

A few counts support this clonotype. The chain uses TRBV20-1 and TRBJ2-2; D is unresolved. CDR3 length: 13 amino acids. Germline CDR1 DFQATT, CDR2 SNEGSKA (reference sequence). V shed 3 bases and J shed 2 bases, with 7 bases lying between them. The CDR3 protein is CSASSRNTGELFF. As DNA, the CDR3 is TGCAGTGCTAGTAGCAGAAACACCGGGGAGCTGTTTTTT.